The T cell receptor (beta chain) described here comes from a study of cytomegalovirus exposure and HLA in healthy donors. General study results and limits: Donors belonging to an Asian-associated ancestry cluster reportedly showed fewer N-insertions in productive TCRs than the approximately 700-donor mean, according to what a later analysis found.

Germline CDR1 is SNHLY and CDR2 is FYNNEI. Trimming pared 8 bases from V and 5 bases from J, leaving 17 bases between. This CDR3 region has 14 residues. A multiplex PCR was run with 60 Vbeta primers and 13 Jbeta primers. Produced via immunoSEQ multiplex PCR; TCRdb's table is partial and in-frame only. The repertoire table contains roughly 120,000 clones. A note on this clone: The antigen is unknown.

All donors participated as healthy donors of bone marrow. What was sequenced was PBMCs. The J gene is TRBJ2-3, the V gene TRBV2; a weak D match, TRBD1 (5 bases). The TCR sequence derives from a man aged 25 to 40 in good health and CMV-seronegative. The CDR3 region has the DNA TGTGCCAGCGGTGTGGCGACAGTGAGAGATACGCAGTATTTT. As protein: CASGVATVRDTQYF. The full variable domain, with the rest looked up from reference TRBV2 and TRBJ2-3, is EPEVTQTPSHQVTQMGQEVILRCVPISNHLYFYWYRQILGQKVEFLVSFYNNEISEKSEIFDDQFSVERPDGSNFTLKIRSTKLEDSAMYFCASGVATVRDTQYFGPGTRLTVL.